The T cell receptor beta chain under discussion was sequenced for a study of cytomegalovirus exposure and HLA in healthy donors. Findings and caveats of the study: Later analysis identified a missense DCLRE1C variant that was linked to TCR beta V- and J-gene trimming. The study listed under 200 cytomegalovirus-associated TCR beta chains.

With respect to this clone: Its antigen is unidentified.

The PCR ran on 60 Vbeta and 13 Jbeta primers. Libraries were prepared by immunoSEQ multiplex PCR; TCRdb keeps only in-frame clonotypes and omits some of them. The table records some 200,000 clones, roughly 80% of them present only once. Sequencing was done on a sample of PBMCs. This receptor was identified in a man aged 35 to 55 in good health and CMV-seronegative.

In DNA, the CDR3 is TGTGCCAGCAGCGCCCGGGAGGCGTACAATGAGCAGTTCTTC. Translated, it gives CASSAREAYNEQFF. This sequence joins TRBV7-2 and TRBJ2-1, with 7 bases aligning to TRBD2. Germline loops: CDR1 SGHTA, CDR2 FQGNSA. V was clipped by 5 bases and J by 4 bases; unmatched bases: 5. This CDR3 spans 14 amino acids.